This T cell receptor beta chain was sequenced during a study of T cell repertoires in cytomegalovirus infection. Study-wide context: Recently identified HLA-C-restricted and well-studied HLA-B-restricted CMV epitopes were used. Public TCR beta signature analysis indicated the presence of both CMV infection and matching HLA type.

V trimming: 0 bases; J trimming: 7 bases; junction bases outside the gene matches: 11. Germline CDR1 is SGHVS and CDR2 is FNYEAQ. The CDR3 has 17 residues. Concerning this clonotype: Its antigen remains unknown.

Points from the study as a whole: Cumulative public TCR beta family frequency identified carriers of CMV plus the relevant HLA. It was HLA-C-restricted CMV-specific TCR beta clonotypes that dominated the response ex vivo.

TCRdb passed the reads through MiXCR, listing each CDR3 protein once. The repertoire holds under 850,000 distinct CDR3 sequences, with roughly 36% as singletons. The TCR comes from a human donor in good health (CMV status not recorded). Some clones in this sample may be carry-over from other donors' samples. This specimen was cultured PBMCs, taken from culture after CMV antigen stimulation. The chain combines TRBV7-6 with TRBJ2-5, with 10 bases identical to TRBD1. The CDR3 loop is CASSLATGTGERGTQYF. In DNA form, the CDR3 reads TGTGCCAGCAGCTTAGCCACCGGGACAGGGGAAAGGGGGACCCAGTACTTC.